Below, one T cell receptor (beta chain) is given with its context. Its target is unknown. V was pared by 8 bases and J by 13 bases, with 14 bases of the junction left unmatched. The CDR3 has 12 amino acids. Looked up from germline, CDR1 is SQVTM and CDR2 is ANQGSEA. The data were obtained in a study of blood T cells in healthy people across ages. Broader study findings: TCR beta diversity was tightly associated with the proportion of naive T cells.

The study isolated at least 6.5 million PBMCs from each sample. Total RNA was extracted at no less than 6 micrograms per sample. The authors ran a second PCR of roughly 6 to 11 cycles using a sample-barcoded 5' primer and a J-beta primer mix. TCRdb independently ran MiXCR on the 5' RACE reads; one entry per CDR3 protein. The data contain about 1.5 million distinct CDR3 sequences, less than 45% of them singletons. The chain recombines TRBV29-1 with TRBJ2-1, with 7 bases that match TRBD1. This sequence was found in a young woman in good health. The source material was blood. CDR3 sequence: CSLRGQLETQFF. The CDR3 nucleotides read TGCAGCTTGAGGGGGCAGCTGGAGACCCAGTTCTTC.